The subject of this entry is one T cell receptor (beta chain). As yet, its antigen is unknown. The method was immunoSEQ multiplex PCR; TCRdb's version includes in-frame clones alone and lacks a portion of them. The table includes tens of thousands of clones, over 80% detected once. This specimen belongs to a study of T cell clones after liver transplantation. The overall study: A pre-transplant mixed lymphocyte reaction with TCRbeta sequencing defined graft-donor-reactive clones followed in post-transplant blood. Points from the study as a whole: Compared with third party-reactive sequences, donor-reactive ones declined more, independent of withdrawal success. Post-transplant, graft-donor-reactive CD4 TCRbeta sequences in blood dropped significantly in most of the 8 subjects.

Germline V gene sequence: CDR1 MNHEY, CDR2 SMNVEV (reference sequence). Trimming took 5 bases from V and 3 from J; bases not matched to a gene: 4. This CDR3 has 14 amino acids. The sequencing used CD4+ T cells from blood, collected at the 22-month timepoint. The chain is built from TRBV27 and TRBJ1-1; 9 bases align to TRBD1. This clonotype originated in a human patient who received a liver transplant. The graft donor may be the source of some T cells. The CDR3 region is CASSLRQGDTEAFF. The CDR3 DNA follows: TGTGCCAGCAGTCTTCGACAGGGGGACACTGAAGCTTTCTTT.